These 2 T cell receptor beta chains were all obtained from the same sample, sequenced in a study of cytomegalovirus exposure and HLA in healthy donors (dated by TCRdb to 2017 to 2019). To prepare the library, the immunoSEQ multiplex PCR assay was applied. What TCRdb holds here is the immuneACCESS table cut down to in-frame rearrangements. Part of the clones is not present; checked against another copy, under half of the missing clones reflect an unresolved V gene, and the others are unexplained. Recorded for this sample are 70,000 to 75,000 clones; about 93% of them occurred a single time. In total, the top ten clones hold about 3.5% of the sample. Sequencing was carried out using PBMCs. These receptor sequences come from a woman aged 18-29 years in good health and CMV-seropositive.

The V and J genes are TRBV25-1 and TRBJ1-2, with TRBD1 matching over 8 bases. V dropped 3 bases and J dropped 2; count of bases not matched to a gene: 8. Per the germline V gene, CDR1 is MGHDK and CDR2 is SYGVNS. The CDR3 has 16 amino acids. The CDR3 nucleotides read TGTGCCAGCAGTGACCCGACAGGGGACGGGAACTATGGCTACACCTTC. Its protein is CASSDPTGDGNYGYTF.

The CDR3 DNA reads as TGTGCCAGCAGGCGAACAGGGGACACCGGGGAGCTGTTTTTT. It yields the protein CASRRTGDTGELFF. The chain employs TRBV6-1 and TRBJ2-2; 7 nucleotides line up with TRBD1. CDR3 length: 14 amino acids. J lost 3 bases, V lost 6 bases, and 4 bases had no gene match. Per germline, CDR1 MNHNS and CDR2 SASEGT.